Listed below are T cell receptor beta chains from one sample, sequenced in a study of T cells after yellow fever vaccination. TCRdb re-derived calls from the 5' RACE reads in MiXCR, one entry per CDR3 protein. The data hold almost 600,000 distinct CDR3 sequences, with approximately 13% observed a single time. Material: PBMCs, obtained on the day of the yellow fever booster vaccination. Receptors originate from a man aged 25 to 40 who received the YFV17D yellow fever vaccine. CDR3s include the opening cysteine and the closing phenylalanine or tryptophan. The D gene is left open where the match is weak. Only some rows state a clone size, as once, few, many or a class for expanded clones.

V	size	D	J	CDR3	DNA
TRBV20-1	few	-	TRBJ2-2	CSARDQRGGANTGELFF	TGCAGTGCTAGAGACCAGAGGGGGGGAGCGAACACCGGGGAGCTGTTTTTT
TRBV20-1	-	TRBD2	TRBJ2-3	CSAPKAGGPDTQYF	TGCAGTGCCCCGAAAGCGGGAGGGCCAGATACGCAGTATTTT
TRBV7-2	-	TRBD1	TRBJ1-2	CASSSQTGGRGYTF	TGTGCCAGCAGCTCTCAGACAGGGGGCAGAGGCTACACCTTC
TRBV6-1	few	-	TRBJ2-7	CASSPPIAWQYF	TGTGCCAGCAGCCCCCCCATTGCTTGGCAGTACTTC
TRBV3-1	few	TRBD2	TRBJ2-1	CASSYSGSRNNEQFF	TGTGCCAGCAGTTACAGCGGGAGCCGTAACAATGAGCAGTTCTTC
TRBV24-1	-	TRBD1	TRBJ2-1	CATSGTGVNEQFF	TGTGCCACCAGTGGGACAGGGGTCAATGAGCAGTTCTTC
TRBV6-1	few	-	TRBJ1-3	CASRAGHSGNTIYF	TGTGCCAGCAGGGCGGGCCACTCTGGAAACACCATATATTTT
TRBV6-1	few	-	TRBJ2-6	CASSLKNSGANVLTF	TGTGCCAGCAGTCTAAAAAACTCTGGGGCCAACGTCCTGACTTTC
TRBV9	many	-	TRBJ2-2	CASTRDANTGELFF	TGTGCCAGCACGCGGGACGCCAACACCGGGGAGCTGTTTTTT
TRBV7-2	few	-	TRBJ2-1	CASSSNQGWIGQFF	TGTGCCAGCAGCTCGAACCAGGGTTGGATTGGGCAGTTCTTC
TRBV7-2	-	-	TRBJ1-5	CASSPGRGGNQPQHF	TGTGCCAGCAGCCCCGGGAGGGGCGGCAATCAGCCCCAGCATTTT
TRBV2	-	-	TRBJ2-6	CASNFLSGANVLTF	TGTGCCAGCAATTTCCTCTCTGGGGCCAACGTCCTGACTTTC
TRBV5-5	-	-	TRBJ2-7	CASSAGTVTYEQYF	TGTGCCAGCAGCGCCGGGACGGTGACCTACGAGCAGTACTTC
TRBV5-1	many	TRBD2	TRBJ2-7	CASSYPPGTSGYEQYF	TGCGCCAGCAGCTACCCCCCCGGGACTAGCGGATACGAGCAGTACTTC
TRBV11-1	few	TRBD2	TRBJ2-7	CASSSSGTSGRAGYEQYF	TGTGCCAGCAGCTCGTCCGGGACTAGCGGGAGGGCCGGCTACGAGCAGTACTTC
TRBV7-6	few	-	TRBJ2-1	CASSLAGYSYNEQFF	TGTGCCAGCAGCTTAGCGGGGTACTCCTACAATGAGCAGTTCTTC
TRBV20-1	few	TRBD2	TRBJ2-5	CSAGVSGRAQYF	TGCAGTGCCGGGGTCAGCGGGAGGGCCCAGTACTTC
TRBV10-3	few	TRBD1	TRBJ2-1	CAISESPGGNNEQFF	TGTGCCATCAGTGAGTCGCCAGGGGGTAACAATGAGCAGTTCTTC
TRBV29-1	-	-	TRBJ2-1	CSGLLWGNEQFF	TGCAGCGGCCTCCTATGGGGCAATGAGCAGTTCTTC
TRBV19	-	TRBD1	TRBJ2-2	CASTNLRGQGTGELFF	TGTGCCAGTACTAACCTCCGGGGACAGGGAACTGGGGAGCTGTTTTTT
TRBV10-3	few	-	TRBJ1-1	CAISNGTTGAFF	TGTGCCATCAGTAACGGGACAACTGGGGCTTTCTTT
TRBV12-3/TRBV12-4	-	-	TRBJ2-7	CASSLGGYDYEQYF	TGTGCCAGCAGTTTAGGCGGTTATGACTACGAGCAGTACTTC
TRBV2	few	-	TRBJ2-5	CASNQGRQETQYF	TGTGCCAGCAATCAGGGACGGCAAGAGACCCAGTACTTC
TRBV29-1	-	-	TRBJ1-2	CSVGPVDQEIYGYTF	TGCAGCGTTGGCCCGGTCGACCAGGAAATCTATGGCTACACCTTC
TRBV20-1	few	TRBD2	TRBJ2-5	CTAGGSRGETQYF	TGCACCGCGGGGGGGAGTCGAGGAGAGACCCAGTACTTC
TRBV11-1	-	-	TRBJ2-1	CASSLRDQLGEKFF	TGTGCCAGCAGCTTACGGGACCAGCTCGGTGAGAAGTTCTTC
TRBV13	-	-	TRBJ2-7	CASSSGPSSLRWQYF	TGTGCCAGCAGCTCGGGACCCTCTAGCCTACGATGGCAGTACTTC
TRBV20-1	few	-	TRBJ2-1	CSANGRTGKMSLDEQFF	TGCAGTGCTAATGGACGGACCGGGAAGATGAGCTTAGATGAGCAGTTCTTC
TRBV5-1	-	-	TRBJ1-1	CASSFRPGTMNTEAFF	TGCGCCAGCAGCTTCAGACCCGGTACCATGAACACTGAAGCTTTCTTT
TRBV6-5	few	-	TRBJ2-7	CASSYYGAQHEQYF	TGTGCCAGCAGTTACTACGGGGCTCAGCACGAGCAGTACTTC
TRBV10-3	few	-	TRBJ1-1	CASERDLNTEAFF	TGTGCCTCAGAGAGAGATTTGAACACTGAAGCTTTCTTT
TRBV12-3/TRBV12-4	-	-	TRBJ2-1	CASSLVLRVYNEQFF	TGTGCCAGCAGTTTAGTACTGCGGGTCTATAATGAGCAGTTCTTC
TRBV4-2	few	TRBD1	TRBJ2-1	CASSPGAGGYLSSYNEQFF	TGTGCCAGCAGCCCTGGTGCAGGGGGTTACCTTAGCTCCTACAATGAGCAGTTCTTC
TRBV7-2	-	-	TRBJ2-2	CASNLGPAAGELFF	TGTGCCAGCAACTTAGGCCCAGCAGCCGGGGAGCTGTTTTTT
TRBV7-2	few	-	TRBJ2-1	CASSLGDRSREQFF	TGTGCCAGCAGCTTAGGTGACCGTTCTCGGGAGCAGTTCTTC
TRBV27	-	TRBD1	TRBJ2-5	CASSLSHRGRETQYF	TGTGCCAGCAGTTTAAGCCACAGGGGGAGGGAGACCCAGTACTTC
TRBV7-2	many	-	TRBJ2-3	CASSLGAGDTQYF	TGTGCCAGCAGCTTAGGAGCGGGAGATACGCAGTATTTT
TRBV20-1	few	TRBD2	TRBJ2-5	CSASTEREGQETQYF	TGCAGTGCTAGTACGGAGCGGGAGGGCCAGGAGACCCAGTACTTC
TRBV7-8	-	TRBD2	TRBJ2-1	CASSLAGGTIYNEQFF	TGTGCCAGCAGCTTAGCTGGCGGGACTATCTACAATGAGCAGTTCTTC